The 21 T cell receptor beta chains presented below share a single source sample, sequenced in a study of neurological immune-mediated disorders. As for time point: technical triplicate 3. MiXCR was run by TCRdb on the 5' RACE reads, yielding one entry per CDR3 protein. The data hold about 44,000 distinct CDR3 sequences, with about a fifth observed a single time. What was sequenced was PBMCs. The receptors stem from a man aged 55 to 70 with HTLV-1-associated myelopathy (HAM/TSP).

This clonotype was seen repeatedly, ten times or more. This CDR3 is CASTRDRNTGELFF. DNA for the CDR3: TGTGCCAGCACTCGGGACAGAAACACCGGGGAGCTGTTTTTT. This chain connects TRBV12-3 or TRBV12-4 to TRBJ2-2; 7 positions match TRBD1. The CDR3 is 14 amino acids. V shed 7 bases, J shed 2 bases, and the junction held 4 bases outside the gene matches.

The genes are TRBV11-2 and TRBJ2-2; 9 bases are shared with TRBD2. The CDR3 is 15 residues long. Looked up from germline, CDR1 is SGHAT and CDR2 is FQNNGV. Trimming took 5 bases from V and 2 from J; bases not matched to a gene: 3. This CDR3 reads CASSRLAVNTGELFF. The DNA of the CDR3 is TGTGCCAGCAGCCGACTAGCGGTAAACACCGGGGAGCTGTTTTTT.

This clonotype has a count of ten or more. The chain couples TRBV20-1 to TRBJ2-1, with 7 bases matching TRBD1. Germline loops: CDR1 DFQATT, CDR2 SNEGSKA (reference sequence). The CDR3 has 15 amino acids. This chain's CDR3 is CSRRHRDRVYNEQFF. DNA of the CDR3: TGCAGCCGCCGCCACCGGGACAGAGTCTACAATGAGCAGTTCTTC.

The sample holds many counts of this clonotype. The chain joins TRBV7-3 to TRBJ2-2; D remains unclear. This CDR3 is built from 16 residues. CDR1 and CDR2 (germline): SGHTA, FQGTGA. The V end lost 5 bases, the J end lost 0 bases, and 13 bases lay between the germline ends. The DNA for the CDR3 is TGTGCCAGCAGCCCCAACGGCCTCGCGAACACCGGGGAGCTGTTTTTT. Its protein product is CASSPNGLANTGELFF.

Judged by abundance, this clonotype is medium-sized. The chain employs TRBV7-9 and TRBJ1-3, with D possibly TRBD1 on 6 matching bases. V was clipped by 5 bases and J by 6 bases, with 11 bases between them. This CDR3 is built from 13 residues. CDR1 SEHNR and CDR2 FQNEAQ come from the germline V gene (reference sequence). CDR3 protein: CASSPNRENTIYF. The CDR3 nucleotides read TGTGCCAGCAGCCCCAACAGGGAAAACACCATATATTTT.

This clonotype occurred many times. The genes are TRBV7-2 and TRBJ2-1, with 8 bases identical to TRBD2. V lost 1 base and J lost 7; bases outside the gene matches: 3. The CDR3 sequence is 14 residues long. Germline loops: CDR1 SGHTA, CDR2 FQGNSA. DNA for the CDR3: TGTGCCAGCAGCTTAGGAGCGGGAGTTAATGAGCAGTTCTTC. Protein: CASSLGAGVNEQFF. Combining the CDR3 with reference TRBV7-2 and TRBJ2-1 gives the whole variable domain GAGVSQSPSNKVTEKGKDVELRCDPISGHTALYWYRQSLGQGLEFLIYFQGNSAPDKSGLPSDRFSAERTGGSVSTLTIQRTQQEDSAVYLCASSLGAGVNEQFFGPGTRLTVL.

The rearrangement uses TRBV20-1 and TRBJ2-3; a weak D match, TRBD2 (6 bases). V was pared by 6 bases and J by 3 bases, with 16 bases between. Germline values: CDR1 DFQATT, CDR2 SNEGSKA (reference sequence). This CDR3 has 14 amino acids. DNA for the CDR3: TGCAGTGCCCCCGGGACTGAGAATACAGATACGCAGTATTTT. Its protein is CSAPGTENTDTQYF.

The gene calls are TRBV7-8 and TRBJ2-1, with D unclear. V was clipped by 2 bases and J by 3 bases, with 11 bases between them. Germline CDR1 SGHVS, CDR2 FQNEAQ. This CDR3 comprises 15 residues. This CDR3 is CASSLRWRNYNEQFF. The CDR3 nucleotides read TGTGCCAGCAGCTTAAGGTGGCGTAACTACAATGAGCAGTTCTTC.

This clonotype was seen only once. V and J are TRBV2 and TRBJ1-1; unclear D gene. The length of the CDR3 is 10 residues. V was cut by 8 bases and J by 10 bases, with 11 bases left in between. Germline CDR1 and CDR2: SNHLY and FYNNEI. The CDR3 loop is CASESTGAFF. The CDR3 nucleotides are TGTGCCAGCGAGAGCACGGGAGCTTTCTTT.

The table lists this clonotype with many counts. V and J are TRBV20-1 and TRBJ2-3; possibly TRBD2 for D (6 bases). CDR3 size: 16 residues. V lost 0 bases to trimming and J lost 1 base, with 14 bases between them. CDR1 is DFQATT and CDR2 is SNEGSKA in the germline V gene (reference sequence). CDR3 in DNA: TGCAGTGCTAGAGATCGGCGGGGAATAGGCACAGATACGCAGTATTTT. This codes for CSARDRRGIGTDTQYF.

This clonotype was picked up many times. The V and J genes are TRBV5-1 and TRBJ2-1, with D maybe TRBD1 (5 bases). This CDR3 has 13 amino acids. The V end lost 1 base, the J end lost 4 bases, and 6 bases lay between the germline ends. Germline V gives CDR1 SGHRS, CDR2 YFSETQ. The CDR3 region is CASSLTGYNEQFF. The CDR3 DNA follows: TGCGCCAGCAGCTTGACAGGTTACAATGAGCAGTTCTTC. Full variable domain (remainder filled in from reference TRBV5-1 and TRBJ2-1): KAGVTQTPRYLIKTRGQQVTLSCSPISGHRSVSWYQQTPGQGLQFLFEYFSETQRNKGNFPGRFSGRQFSNSRSEMNVSTLELGDSALYLCASSLTGYNEQFFGPGTRLTVL.

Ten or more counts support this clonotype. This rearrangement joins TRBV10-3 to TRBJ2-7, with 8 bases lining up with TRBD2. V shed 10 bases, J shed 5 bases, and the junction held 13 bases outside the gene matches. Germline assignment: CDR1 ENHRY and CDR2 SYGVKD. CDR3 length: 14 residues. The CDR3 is CATGPGAGDNEQYF. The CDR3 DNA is TGTGCCACCGGTCCCGGAGCGGGGGACAACGAGCAGTACTTC.

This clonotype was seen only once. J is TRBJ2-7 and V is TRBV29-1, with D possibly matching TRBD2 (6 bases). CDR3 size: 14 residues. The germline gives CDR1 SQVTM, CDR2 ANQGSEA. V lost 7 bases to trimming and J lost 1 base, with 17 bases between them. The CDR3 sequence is CSAIADGLSYEQYF. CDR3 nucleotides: TGCAGCGCCATAGCGGACGGACTGTCCTACGAGCAGTACTTC.

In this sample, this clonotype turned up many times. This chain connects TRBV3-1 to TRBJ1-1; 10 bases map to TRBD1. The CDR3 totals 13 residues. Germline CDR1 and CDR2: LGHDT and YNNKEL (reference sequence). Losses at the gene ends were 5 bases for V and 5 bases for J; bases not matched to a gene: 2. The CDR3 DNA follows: TGTGCCAGCAGCGGGACAGGGGATACTGAAGCTTTCTTT. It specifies CASSGTGDTEAFF.

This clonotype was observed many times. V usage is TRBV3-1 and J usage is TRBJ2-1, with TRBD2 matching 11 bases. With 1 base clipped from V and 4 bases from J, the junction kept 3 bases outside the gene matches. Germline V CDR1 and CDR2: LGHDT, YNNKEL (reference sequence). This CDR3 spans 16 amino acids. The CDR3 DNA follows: TGTGCCAGCAGCCAAGCCGGGACTAGCGGATACAATGAGCAGTTCTTC. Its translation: CASSQAGTSGYNEQFF.

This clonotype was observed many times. The DNA for the CDR3 is TGTGCCAGCAGTTACGGGTCTTCGAAGGGGGGAGACATTCAGTACTTC. It encodes CASSYGSSKGGDIQYF. The chain is built from TRBV6-6 and TRBJ2-4, with D perhaps assigned TRBD1 or TRBD2 (6 bases each). Germline-derived CDR1 and CDR2 are MNHNY and SVGAGI (reference sequence). V was cut by 2 bases and J by 8 bases, with 19 bases left in between. CDR3 length equals 16 residues.

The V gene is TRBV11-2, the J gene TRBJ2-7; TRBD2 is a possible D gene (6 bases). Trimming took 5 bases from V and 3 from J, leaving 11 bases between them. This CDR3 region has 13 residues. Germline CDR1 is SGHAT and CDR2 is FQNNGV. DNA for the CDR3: TGTGCCAGCAGCCCGAATAGCGGCTACGAGCAGTACTTC. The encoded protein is CASSPNSGYEQYF.

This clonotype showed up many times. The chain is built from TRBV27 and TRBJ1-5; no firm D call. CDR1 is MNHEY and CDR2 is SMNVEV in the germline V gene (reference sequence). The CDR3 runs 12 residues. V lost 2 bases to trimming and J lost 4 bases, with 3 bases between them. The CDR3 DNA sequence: TGTGCCAGCAGTTTAATAAATCAGCCCCAGCATTTT. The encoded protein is CASSLINQPQHF.

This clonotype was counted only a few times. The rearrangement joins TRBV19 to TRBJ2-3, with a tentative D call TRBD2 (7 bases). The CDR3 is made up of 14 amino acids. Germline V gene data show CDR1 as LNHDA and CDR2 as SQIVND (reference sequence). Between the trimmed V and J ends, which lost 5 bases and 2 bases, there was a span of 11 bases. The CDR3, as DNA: TGTGCCAGTAGTTACGCGGGGGCCACAGATACGCAGTATTTT. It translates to CASSYAGATDTQYF.

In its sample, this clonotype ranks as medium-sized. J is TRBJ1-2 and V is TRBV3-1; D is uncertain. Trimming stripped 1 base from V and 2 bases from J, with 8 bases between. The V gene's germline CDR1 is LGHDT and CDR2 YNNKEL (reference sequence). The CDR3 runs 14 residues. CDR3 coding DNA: TGTGCCAGCAGCCAAGTGGACCAGAACTATGGCTACACCTTC. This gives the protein CASSQVDQNYGYTF.

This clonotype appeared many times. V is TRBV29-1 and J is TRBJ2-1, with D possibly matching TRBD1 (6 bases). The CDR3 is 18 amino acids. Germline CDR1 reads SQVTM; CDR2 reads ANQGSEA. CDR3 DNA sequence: TGCAGACGATACCGACTTCTATTTCCCGGCTGGGGGCACAATGAGCAGTTCTTC. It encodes CRRYRLLFPGWGHNEQFF.